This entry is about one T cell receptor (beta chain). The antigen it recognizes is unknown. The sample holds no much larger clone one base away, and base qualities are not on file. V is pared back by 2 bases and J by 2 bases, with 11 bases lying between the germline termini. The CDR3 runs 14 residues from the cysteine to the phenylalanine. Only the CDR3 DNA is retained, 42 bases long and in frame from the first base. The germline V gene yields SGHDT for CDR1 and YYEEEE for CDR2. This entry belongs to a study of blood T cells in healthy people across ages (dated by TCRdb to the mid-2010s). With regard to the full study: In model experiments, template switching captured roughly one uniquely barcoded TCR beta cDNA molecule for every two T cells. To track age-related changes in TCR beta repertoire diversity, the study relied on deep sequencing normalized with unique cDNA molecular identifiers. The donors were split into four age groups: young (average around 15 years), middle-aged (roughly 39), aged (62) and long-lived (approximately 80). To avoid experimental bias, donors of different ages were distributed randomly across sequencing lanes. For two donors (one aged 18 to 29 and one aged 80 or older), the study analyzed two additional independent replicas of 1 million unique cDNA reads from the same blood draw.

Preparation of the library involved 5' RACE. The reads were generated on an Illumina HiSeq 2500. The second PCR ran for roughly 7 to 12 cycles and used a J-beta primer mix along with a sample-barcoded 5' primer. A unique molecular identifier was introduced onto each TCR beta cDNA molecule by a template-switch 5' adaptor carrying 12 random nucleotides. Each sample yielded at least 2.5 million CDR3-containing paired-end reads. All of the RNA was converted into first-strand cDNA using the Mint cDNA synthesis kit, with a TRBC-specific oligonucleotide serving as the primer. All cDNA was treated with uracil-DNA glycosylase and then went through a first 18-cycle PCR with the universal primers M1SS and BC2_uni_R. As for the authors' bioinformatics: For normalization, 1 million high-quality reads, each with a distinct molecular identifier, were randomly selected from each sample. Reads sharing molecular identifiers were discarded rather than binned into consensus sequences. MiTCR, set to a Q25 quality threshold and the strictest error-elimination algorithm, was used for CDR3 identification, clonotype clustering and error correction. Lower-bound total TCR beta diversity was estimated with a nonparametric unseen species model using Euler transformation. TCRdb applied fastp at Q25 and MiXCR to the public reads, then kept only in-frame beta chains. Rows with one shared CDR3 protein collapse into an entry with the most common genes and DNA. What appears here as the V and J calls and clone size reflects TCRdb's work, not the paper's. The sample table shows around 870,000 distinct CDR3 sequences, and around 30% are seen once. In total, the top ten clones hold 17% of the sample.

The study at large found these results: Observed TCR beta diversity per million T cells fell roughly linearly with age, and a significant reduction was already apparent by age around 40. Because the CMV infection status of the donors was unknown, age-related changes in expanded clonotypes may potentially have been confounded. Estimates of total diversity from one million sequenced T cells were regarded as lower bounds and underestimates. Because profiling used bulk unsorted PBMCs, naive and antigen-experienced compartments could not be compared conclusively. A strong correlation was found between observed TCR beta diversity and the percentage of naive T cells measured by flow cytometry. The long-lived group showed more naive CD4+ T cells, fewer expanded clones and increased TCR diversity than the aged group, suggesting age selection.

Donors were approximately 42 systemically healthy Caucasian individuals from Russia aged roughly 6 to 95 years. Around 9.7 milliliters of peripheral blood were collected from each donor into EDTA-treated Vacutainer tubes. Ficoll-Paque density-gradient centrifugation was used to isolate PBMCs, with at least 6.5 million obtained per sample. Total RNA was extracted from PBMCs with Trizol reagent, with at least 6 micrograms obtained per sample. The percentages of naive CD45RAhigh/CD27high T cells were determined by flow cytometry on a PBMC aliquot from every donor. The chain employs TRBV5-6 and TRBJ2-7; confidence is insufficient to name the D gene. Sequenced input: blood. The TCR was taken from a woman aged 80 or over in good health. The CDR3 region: CASSFPTETYEQYF. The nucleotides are TGTGCCAGCAGCTTCCCAACGGAGACCTACGAGCAGTACTTC.